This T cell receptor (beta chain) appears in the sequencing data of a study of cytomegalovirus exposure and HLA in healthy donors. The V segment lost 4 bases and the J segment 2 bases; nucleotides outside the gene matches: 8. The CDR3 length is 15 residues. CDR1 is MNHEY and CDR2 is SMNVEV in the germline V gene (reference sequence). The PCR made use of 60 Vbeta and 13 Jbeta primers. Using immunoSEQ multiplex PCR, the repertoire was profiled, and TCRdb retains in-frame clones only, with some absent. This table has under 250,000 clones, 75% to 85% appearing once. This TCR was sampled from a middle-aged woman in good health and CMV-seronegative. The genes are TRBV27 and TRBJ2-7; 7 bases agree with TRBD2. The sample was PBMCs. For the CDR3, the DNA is TGTGCCAGCAGTTATGGCGCCCGGGGGGCCTACGAGCAGTACTTC. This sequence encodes CASSYGARGAYEQYF.